A single sample is the source of the 17 T cell receptor beta chains below, sequenced in a study of blood T cell repertoires in COVID-19. Only in-frame clones appear in the TCRdb table, and some are missing; sequencing was by immunoSEQ multiplex PCR. The sample consists of 200,000 or so clones, 80% to 90% of them appearing once. The sequenced sample consisted of peripheral blood. The receptor set was obtained from a man aged 45 to 65 who had recovered from COVID-19.

The chain links TRBV4-1 to TRBJ1-4, with unresolved D. Germline assignment: CDR1 MGHRA and CDR2 YSYEKL. The length of the CDR3 is 15 residues. With 0 bases removed from V and 4 bases from J, the gap between germline ends came to 9 bases. CDR3 DNA: TGCGCCAGCAGCCAAGAGCGGTACGTTAATGAAAAACTGTTTTTT. Protein: CASSQERYVNEKLFF.

This chain uses TRBV6-6 with TRBJ2-1; 13 nucleotides agree with TRBD2. Germline V CDR1 and CDR2: MNHNY, SVGAGI (reference sequence). CDR3 length: 15 amino acids. V trimming: 6 bases; J trimming: 8 bases; junction bases outside the gene matches: 7. In nucleotides, the CDR3 is TGTGCCAGCAGGCCACTAGCGGGAGGGCCACATGAGCAGTTCTTC. Translated, it gives CASRPLAGGPHEQFF.

This chain connects TRBV7-9 to TRBJ2-1; TRBD2 matches at 13 bases. This CDR3 is built from 15 residues. Unmatched junction bases numbered 2, after V lost 2 bases and J lost 7 bases. Germline CDR1 and CDR2: SEHNR and FQNEAQ (reference sequence). DNA of the CDR3: TGTGCCAGCAGCTTACGGACTAGCGGGAGTAATGAGCAGTTCTTC. Translating gives CASSLRTSGSNEQFF.

This chain uses TRBV6-2 or TRBV6-3 with TRBJ2-7, with 7 positions matching TRBD2. Germline CDR1 MNHEY, CDR2 SVGEGT. The CDR3 has 18 amino acids. V shed 6 bases and J 3 bases; nucleotides not matched to a gene: 20. This CDR3 is CASSPPTSLRGFVYEQYF. The CDR3 region has the DNA TGTGCCAGCAGCCCTCCGACTAGCCTCCGAGGGTTTGTCTACGAGCAGTACTTC.

The chain couples TRBV29-1 to TRBJ2-1; TRBD2 matches 10 bases. The CDR3 contains 15 residues. Germline V gene data show CDR1 as SQVTM and CDR2 as ANQGSEA. V trimming: 4 bases; J trimming: 8 bases; junction bases outside the gene matches: 11. The CDR3 DNA reads as TGCAGCGTTGTTCTGAATAGCGGGAGGTTCTATGAGCAGTTCTTC. This encodes CSVVLNSGRFYEQFF.

This chain uses TRBV5-1 with TRBJ1-1; 7 positions agree with TRBD1. The V and J ends lost 3 bases and 4 bases, in that order; junction bases with no gene match: 9. This CDR3 contains 15 residues. Germline V lookup: CDR1 SGHRS, CDR2 YFSETQ. The CDR3 is CASSSHRGSGTEAFF. CDR3 coding DNA: TGCGCCAGCAGCTCGCACAGGGGAAGTGGCACTGAAGCTTTCTTT.

The V and J genes are TRBV27 and TRBJ1-5; 8 bases align to TRBD1. The V gene end was trimmed by 2 bases and the J gene end by 2 bases; junction bases not matched to a gene: 8. CDR1 and CDR2 (germline): MNHEY, SMNVEV (reference sequence). The CDR3 has 17 residues. The CDR3 protein is CASSLSPQGAGNQPQHF. The CDR3 DNA is TGTGCCAGCAGTTTAAGCCCTCAGGGGGCGGGCAATCAGCCCCAGCATTTT.

V is TRBV14 and J is TRBJ1-4; D not certain. Germline-derived CDR1 and CDR2 are SGHDN and FVKESK. The CDR3 extends over 17 amino acids. Trimming removed 1 base from V and 3 bases from J, with 15 bases in between. CDR3 nucleotide sequence: TGTGCCAGCAGCCAAGTAATAGCAGCCGGGGCTAATGAAAAACTGTTTTTT. It codes for CASSQVIAAGANEKLFF.

The V call is TRBV25-1, the J call TRBJ2-5; maybe TRBD2 (5 bases). Trimming removed 1 base at V and 1 base at J, with 13 bases between. Germline V CDR1 and CDR2: MGHDK, SYGVNS. The CDR3 loop spans 16 amino acids. The CDR3 loop is CASSESLIAGQETQYF. The CDR3 DNA is TGTGCCAGCAGTGAATCCCTCATCGCGGGCCAAGAGACCCAGTACTTC.

In this sample, this clone turned up once. The chain couples TRBV27 to TRBJ2-3; 8 bases map to TRBD2. Germline values: CDR1 MNHEY, CDR2 SMNVEV (reference sequence). The CDR3 consists of 16 residues. Trimming cost V 2 bases and J 4 bases; bases outside gene matches: 8. The CDR3 protein is CASSLLSGSFADTQYF. The CDR3 coding sequence is TGTGCCAGCAGTTTACTCAGCGGGAGTTTTGCAGATACGCAGTATTTT.

The chain couples TRBV5-1 to TRBJ2-7, with a possible D match to TRBD2 (5 bases). The CDR3 is 14 residues long. Germline V gene data show CDR1 as SGHRS and CDR2 as YFSETQ. V lost 0 bases to trimming and J lost 5 bases, with 12 bases between them. CDR3 sequence (DNA): TGCGCCAGCAGCTTGGTAGTGGGAGCCAACGAGCAGTACTTC. It encodes CASSLVVGANEQYF.

The gene calls are TRBV10-2 and TRBJ2-6; 10 nucleotides align to TRBD2. This CDR3 has 16 residues. V shed 5 bases, J shed 2 bases, and the junction held 3 bases outside the gene matches. Germline V gene sequence: CDR1 WSHSY, CDR2 SAAADI. The CDR3: CASSLAGATGANVLTF. The CDR3 DNA follows: TGCGCCAGCAGTCTAGCGGGAGCTACTGGGGCCAACGTCCTGACTTTC.

The CDR3 bases are TGTGCCAGCAGTTACTCGTACCAGGGGGCGAAGAACGAGCAGTACTTC. This sequence encodes CASSYSYQGAKNEQYF. The V gene is TRBV6-6, the J gene TRBJ2-7; 8 bases line up with TRBD1. The CDR3 loop spans 16 amino acids. V lost 0 bases, J lost 5 bases, and 9 bases stayed unmatched. In germline, CDR1 is MNHNY, CDR2 SVGAGI (reference sequence).

This chain uses TRBV5-1 with TRBJ2-5; TRBD1 matches 7 bases. The CDR3 contains 15 residues. Unmatched junction bases numbered 15, after V lost 8 bases and J lost 5 bases. The germline gives CDR1 SGHRS, CDR2 YFSETQ. CDR3 sequence (DNA): TGCGCCAGTTGGACCGGGGCCAGGGGGTCGGAGACCCAGTACTTC. Amino acids: CASWTGARGSETQYF.

This clone was detected many times. The V call is TRBV6-5, the J call TRBJ2-3; D is possibly TRBD2 (5 bases). Trimming removed 7 bases at V and 0 bases at J, with 14 bases between. CDR1 is MNHEY, CDR2 SVGAGI, per germline. The CDR3 spans 15 residues. CDR3 protein: CASTRLTTSTDTQYF. The CDR3 coding sequence is TGTGCCAGCACAAGACTAACAACTAGCACAGATACGCAGTATTTT.

This sequence joins TRBV29-1 and TRBJ1-2; 8 nucleotides agree with TRBD1. This CDR3 spans 12 amino acids. J was trimmed by 8 bases and V by 7 bases; bases with no gene match: 9. In germline, CDR1 is SQVTM, CDR2 ANQGSEA. DNA for the CDR3: TGCAGCGGCACAACGACAGGGGACGGCTACACCTTC. Its protein is CSGTTTGDGYTF.

This clone was picked up a small number of times. The rearrangement uses TRBV19 and TRBJ2-5; 9 bases map to TRBD2. CDR1 LNHDA and CDR2 SQIVND come from the germline V gene (reference sequence). J was trimmed by 3 bases and V by 6 bases; bases with no gene match: 5. The CDR3 spans 14 residues. CDR3 amino acids: CASSGSGRKETQYF. CDR3 DNA: TGTGCCAGTAGCGGGAGCGGGAGGAAAGAGACCCAGTACTTC.